What follows describes a single T cell receptor beta chain. It has no known antigen specificity. It has no much larger one-base neighbor in the sample; base qualities were not kept. The CDR3 numbers 14 residues from cysteine through phenylalanine. Only the CDR3 part of the read is kept: 42 bases, read in frame from the first base. The germline V gene (reference sequence) yields LNHDA for CDR1 and SQIVND for CDR2. V loses 2 bases, J loses 1 base, and the germline ends lie 6 bases apart. The cohort was made up of approximately 670 healthy bone marrow donors. Cohort members were all nominally healthy when sampled, although unrecorded immune exposures were likely present. The donor was CMV seropositive and was included in the group of approximately 300 seropositive cohort members. Every donor gave a peripheral blood sample, and the peripheral blood mononuclear cells from that sample were used for TCR beta sequencing. The Qiagen DNeasy Blood Extraction Kit was used to extract genomic DNA from the blood cell samples.

The library was produced with the immunoSEQ multiplex PCR assay. For the multiplex PCR, a mixture combining 60 forward primers for TCR Vbeta segments and 13 reverse primers for TCR Jbeta segments was used. A multiplex PCR assay on genomic DNA amplified the CDR3 region of rearranged TCR beta genes. The amplified TCR beta libraries were sequenced on the Illumina HiSeq System as 87-base-pair reads. In the paper's pipeline: In a later analysis, tens of millions of unique TCR beta chains were counted across the 650 to 750 repertoires, and roughly 10 million of these chains were shared by at least two donors. Raw reads were error-corrected and collapsed into unique sequences with a nearest-neighbor algorithm that merged closely related sequences to remove PCR and sequencing errors. Alignment of CDR3 sequences to IMGT reference sequences was used to assign V, D and J gene segments. For a sequence to be retained, a match of at least six nucleotides was required to both a V gene segment and a J gene segment. A rearrangement was called productive if the CDR3 had no stop codons and remained in frame with V and J, and every other rearrangement was called non-productive. CDR3 was defined by IMGT convention, running from the second conserved V-encoded cysteine to the conserved J-encoded phenylalanine. Sequences without an unambiguous match to a single V gene segment were excluded from the earlier analysis of several hundred of the donors. In an earlier analysis of 450 to 750 of the donors, a V segment was called functional when productive rearrangements were above 56.7%, and segregating when the standard deviation between donors exceeded 5%. A statistical classification framework was built to diagnose cytomegalovirus status from the catalog of TCR beta chain sequences. In a later analysis, TCR nucleotide sequences were compared against IMGT/GENE-DB human TR gene sequences so that V and J genes could be assigned. Using the TCRdist pipeline, a later analysis assigned CDR3 sequences along with most-parsimonious VDJ recombination scenarios. A later analysis defined each TCR beta chain by its CDR3 amino acid sequence plus V-gene family, and excluded reads lacking a unique V-gene family. To address suspected cross-contamination and a sequencing artifact, a later analysis removed several hundred highly shared, low-generation-probability nucleotide sequences. For each public chain, a later analysis derived a clonal expansion index from normalized ranks of inferred template counts within each repertoire. A later analysis computed generation probabilities with a VDJ recombination model fitted to out-of-frame rearrangements, and checked the results against IGoR. Hypergeometric tests were used in a later analysis to score TCR-TCR, TCR-HLA and TCR-CMV co-occurrence, with a repertoire-size bias correction applied to the TCR pairs. In a later analysis, false discovery rates were estimated by permuting HLA or CMV assignments 20 times. In a later analysis, co-occurring TCRs were grouped using DBSCAN, with TCRdist sequence similarity added in when clustering inside HLA-allele-positive subsets. For co-occurrence clustering, repertoires with fewer than 30,000 or more than 120,000 public chains were excluded, along with about five repertoires with anomalous nucleotide sharing. Imported from immuneACCESS, the table was reduced by TCRdb to in-frame sequences with V and J called. These copies leave out some clones; in studies compared against another copy, an unresolved V gene accounts for under half, and the cause of the remainder is not known. That table is the source of V, J and clone size, and D and trimming were worked out from the DNA. The sample has 200,000 to 300,000 clones on record, 84% of them singletons. The ten biggest clones cover roughly 2% of the sample.

This sample was included in a study of cytomegalovirus exposure and HLA in healthy donors (dated by TCRdb to the late 2010s). Background for the entire study: According to an earlier analysis of 587 of the donors, about 180 million T cells yielded roughly 110 million unique TCR beta sequences and less than 300 Gb of sequence data. Donor age, sex, ethnicity and CMV serostatus were compiled together with the repertoire data. The study used immunosequencing to profile the T cell repertoires of approximately 650 subjects and linked those repertoires to cytomegalovirus serostatus. Of the roughly 410 genotyped donors, 70% to 90% were placed in the genetic ancestry cluster associated with self-reported Caucasian donors. The number of typed donors differed by locus: about 620-640 for A, B, C, DRB1 and DQB1; approximately 530 for DQA1; fewer than 610 for DPA1; and about 470 for DPB1. Five DR-DQ haplotypes were treated as single units for association and clustering because of strong linkage in the cohort. A later genetic analysis used genome-wide SNP genotypes for 398 of the 666 donors, treating that subset as a discovery cohort. A later analysis re-examined previously published TCR beta repertoires from about 670 donors and added high-resolution HLA genotyping to investigate patterns of TCR occurrence. The study was designed to test whether signatures of past pathogen exposure could be identified by cataloging public T cell receptors. Every repertoire in the discovery cohort had been generated on one and the same sequencing platform. Rather than using new phenotypic data, the later analysis identified candidate immune exposures from TCR beta sequences and from how often those sequences occurred across donors. An early release that covered about 600 HLA-typed donors contained 250 to 350 gigabases of sequencing data and 70 million to 100 million unique TCR sequences. Along with the approximately 650-subject first cohort, a separate validation cohort of more than 90 different subjects was used. To predict cytomegalovirus infection status, the study combined high-throughput TCR immunosequencing, statistical association of individual TCRs with disease status, and machine learning. An earlier analysis of about 600 of the donors used high-throughput TCR beta sequencing to judge whether each TCR beta V gene segment behaved as functional or pseudogenic. HLA typing included class I and class II loci at four-digit resolution. Across 398 genotyped donors of the cohort, an average of 235,054 unique TCR beta nucleotide sequences per donor were sequenced, and roughly 20% of those sequences were non-productive.

The research as a whole found: Compared with the roughly 600-donor mean, donors in an Asian-associated ancestry cluster had fewer N-insertions in productive TCRs, according to a later genetic analysis. In a later analysis, the rate of TCR association differed among HLA loci, with DRB1 alleles having the most associated TCRs and HLA-C alleles having the fewest. The classifier was reported to diagnose cytomegalovirus status with high specificity and sensitivity in both the original and validation cohorts. A later analysis found that HLA-associated TCR beta chains were more clonally expanded and had lower generation probabilities than equally common non-associated chains. The study listed 150 to 200 TCR beta chains as associated with cytomegalovirus. Most TCR sequences were seen in very few donors, while some public TCRs were found in many individuals. A group of highly shared sequence variants was considered likely to be a technical artifact of the sequencing pipeline. Some IMGT-functional V segments, including TRBV6-2 and TRBV6-3, could not be distinguished by the 87-base-pair reads and were therefore excluded. When HLA alleles, especially DR and DQ, strongly co-occurred, TCR associations were difficult to assign to individual alleles. For the cohort, immune exposure information was limited to CMV serostatus. Three of the identified cytomegalovirus-associated TCR beta chains were confirmed in vitro to be specific for cytomegalovirus antigens. V-gene and J-gene trimming of TCR beta chains was associated with a missense DCLRE1C variant in a later genetic analysis, and the association was replicated in an independent cohort. According to the authors, the approach could potentially be generalized to other disease states and immunological phenotypes. In a later analysis, most CMV-associated TCR beta chains were found to appear HLA-restricted, with HLA associations seemingly driven largely by CMV exposure. In an earlier analysis of some 500 of the donors, most TCR beta V segments were observed in productive rearrangements about 90% or about 30% of the time, broadly matching IMGT annotations. Because some donors lacked HLA typing at each locus, the association tests relied only on the typed subset. A later analysis reported that several top co-occurrence clusters appeared linked to parvovirus B19, influenza, CMV and Epstein-Barr virus. Presence/absence analyses assumed roughly uniform sequencing depth across donors, an assumption that may not hold. A further reported finding was that TCR beta sequences accurately predicted the HLA-A and HLA-B alleles for most subjects in the first cohort. Because counts were too low, roughly 18 rarely observed V segments, including chromosome 9 orphons, were left out of the earlier analysis of about 500 of the donors. Linkage disequilibrium might explain the correlated functional status among segregating V segments, but an unknown experimental factor could not be excluded. In this cohort, only TCR beta chains were sequenced, and detectable features were limited by the absence of alpha or paired-chain data. At a false discovery rate of 0.05, a later analysis linked about 17,000 TCR beta sequences to specific HLA alleles.

Recombination connected TRBV19 to TRBJ2-1; the D segment cannot be called with confidence. Source material: PBMCs. The sequence came from a middle-aged woman in good health and CMV-seropositive. The CDR3 amino acid sequence is: CASSIFSSYNEQFF. The nucleotide sequence reads TGTGCCAGTAGTATATTCTCTTCCTACAATGAGCAGTTCTTC.